Presented here are 28 T cell receptor beta chains from one specimen sequenced in a study of CD8 T cells in Susac syndrome. An amount of RNA that ranged from roughly 0.5 to 1 ug was reverse transcribed with random hexamers. Via MiXCR, TCRdb re-called the immunoSEQ multiplex PCR reads, giving one row per CDR3 protein. Of about 120,000 distinct CDR3 sequences in the sample, roughly 91% were seen once. The material sequenced was CD4+ T cells from PBMCs. All receptors derive from a human donor in good health.

V gene TRBV2 combines with J gene TRBJ1-2; tentatively, D is TRBD1 (6 bases). Trimming cost V 10 bases and J 7 bases, with 10 bases left between them. This CDR3 comprises 10 residues. Germline values: CDR1 SNHLY, CDR2 FYNNEI. CDR3 sequence: CATTGFGYTF. CDR3 DNA sequence: TGTGCCACAACAGGGTTTGGCTACACCTTC.

The chain couples TRBV6-1 to TRBJ2-1; D might be TRBD1 or TRBD2, each matching 5 bases. The CDR3 sequence is 17 residues long. Trimming stripped 7 bases from V and 0 bases from J, with 19 bases between. Germline V gene data show CDR1 as MNHNS and CDR2 as SASEGT. The CDR3 sequence: CASTRRSGTRSYNEQFF. In nucleotides, the CDR3 is TGTGCCAGCACCCGACGATCCGGGACCCGCTCCTACAATGAGCAGTTCTTC.

The chain is built from TRBV2 and TRBJ1-1, with no clear D. This CDR3 has 17 residues. The V end was cut by 2 bases, the J end by 3 bases, with 19 bases between. CDR1 and CDR2 from the germline V gene are SNHLY and FYNNEI. The CDR3 loop reads CASSETSFADTYTEAFF. CDR3 bases: TGTGCCAGCAGTGAAACCTCTTTTGCCGACACCTACACTGAAGCTTTCTTT.

The chain links TRBV5-6 to TRBJ1-5; perhaps TRBD1 as D (5 bases). The CDR3 is 15 amino acids. Trimming left V 4 bases short and J 5 bases short, with 16 bases between. Germline-derived CDR1 and CDR2 are SGHDT and YYEEEE. The CDR3 sequence: CASSLRNLRDQPQHF. The CDR3 nucleotides are TGTGCCAGCAGCCTTAGGAATCTCAGGGATCAGCCCCAGCATTTT.

V is TRBV9 and J is TRBJ2-3, with 8 bases identical to TRBD2. CDR1 and CDR2 (germline): SGDLS, YYNGEE. The ends lost 3 bases at V and 6 bases at J; junction bases unmatched: 6. The CDR3 runs 14 residues. CDR3 DNA sequence: TGTGCCAGCAGCGACCCTCGGACTAGCGATACGCAGTATTTT. Its translation: CASSDPRTSDTQYF.

The chain uses TRBV15 and TRBJ2-5, with D unclear. With 0 bases removed from V and 3 bases from J, the gap between germline ends came to 14 bases. CDR1 is LNHNV and CDR2 is YYDKDF in the germline V gene (reference sequence). The CDR3 spans 16 residues. CDR3 residues: CATSRDSARTEETQYF. The CDR3 DNA reads TGTGCCACCAGCAGAGATTCCGCACGCACGGAAGAGACCCAGTACTTC.

The chain joins TRBV19 to TRBJ1-1, with 9 positions matching TRBD1. With V trimmed by 5 bases and J by 5 bases, 12 bases remained unmatched. The CDR3 consists of 16 residues. The V gene's germline CDR1 is LNHDA and CDR2 SQIVND (reference sequence). The CDR3 reads CASSSNPGQGRTEAFF. For the CDR3, the DNA is TGTGCCAGTAGTTCCAATCCGGGACAGGGCAGAACTGAAGCTTTCTTT. The variable domain in full, with the rest retrieved from reference TRBV19 and TRBJ1-1, is DGGITQSPKYLFRKEGQNVTLSCEQNLNHDAMYWYRQDPGQGLRLIYYSQIVNDFQKGDIAEGYSVSREKKESFPLTVTSAQKNPTAFYLCASSSNPGQGRTEAFFGQGTRLTVV.

The V call is TRBV19, the J call TRBJ2-5; D tentatively fits TRBD1 or TRBD2 (5 bases each). The CDR3 loop spans 14 amino acids. CDR1 is LNHDA, CDR2 SQIVND, per germline (reference sequence). The germline V and J ends were trimmed by 6 bases and 5 bases, with 16 bases remaining between them. In nucleotides, the CDR3 is TGTGCCAGTAGACAGGACTCGACGGGGGAGACCCAGTACTTC. This translates into CASRQDSTGETQYF.

The chain carries TRBV5-1 and TRBJ1-3; 9 positions agree with TRBD1. The CDR3 totals 14 residues. V lost 3 bases and J lost 8; bases outside the gene matches: 6. Germline values: CDR1 SGHRS, CDR2 YFSETQ. The CDR3 region is CASSSGTGLDTIYF. The CDR3 bases are TGCGCCAGCAGCTCGGGGACAGGGTTGGACACCATATATTTT. Using reference TRBV5-1 and TRBJ1-3 for the parts outside the CDR3, the full variable domain is KAGVTQTPRYLIKTRGQQVTLSCSPISGHRSVSWYQQTPGQGLQFLFEYFSETQRNKGNFPGRFSGRQFSNSRSEMNVSTLELGDSALYLCASSSGTGLDTIYFGEGSWLTVV.

V usage is TRBV4-3 and J usage is TRBJ2-6; 7 nucleotides align to TRBD2. Germline CDR1 reads LGHNA; CDR2 reads YSLEER. After removal of 4 bases from V and 2 bases from J, the junction contained 11 bases not matched to a gene. CDR3 length: 18 residues. CDR3 DNA sequence: TGCGCCAGCAGCCCGACGGGGGAGGGTGAAGCTGGGGCCAACGTCCTGACTTTC. This encodes CASSPTGEGEAGANVLTF.

The chain couples TRBV18 to TRBJ1-5; D gene uncertain. The CDR3 consists of 14 residues. CDR1 and CDR2 from the germline V gene are KGHSH and LQKENI. Between the trimmed V and J ends, which lost 6 bases and 5 bases, there was a span of 14 bases. This CDR3 is CASSPARGYQPQHF. CDR3 in DNA: TGTGCCAGCTCGCCAGCTCGGGGTTATCAGCCCCAGCATTTT.

The chain recombines TRBV20-1 with TRBJ1-5; possibly TRBD1 for D (5 bases). Trimming removed 4 bases at V and 0 bases at J, with 7 bases between. Germline V gene lookup returns CDR1 DFQATT and CDR2 SNEGSKA (reference sequence). The CDR3 covers 13 residues. The CDR3 DNA sequence: TGCAGTGCTATGGGGCATAGCAATCAGCCCCAGCATTTT. Amino acid sequence: CSAMGHSNQPQHF.

V is TRBV7-8 and J is TRBJ2-5, with 8 bases identical to TRBD2. This CDR3 has 17 residues. V was pared by 5 bases and J by 5 bases, with 16 bases of the junction left unmatched. The germline V gene encodes CDR1 SGHVS and CDR2 FQNEAQ. The CDR3 loop reads CASSLIQPSGSRETQYF. The CDR3 nucleotides are TGTGCCAGCAGCCTAATCCAACCGAGCGGGAGTCGGGAGACCCAGTACTTC.

This sequence joins TRBV11-1 and TRBJ2-5; tentatively, D is TRBD1 or TRBD2 (5 bases each). The CDR3 spans 13 residues. V was cut by 5 bases and J by 5 bases, with 12 bases left in between. Germline-derived CDR1 and CDR2 are SGHAT and FQDESV (reference sequence). This CDR3 is CASSPPRGETQYF. As DNA, the CDR3 is TGTGCCAGCAGCCCGCCGAGGGGTGAGACCCAGTACTTC.

This clonotype appeared once. The V gene is TRBV10-3, the J gene TRBJ2-3; 9 bases map to TRBD2. The CDR3 length is 15 residues. Trimming cost V 4 bases and J 5 bases; bases outside gene matches: 7. CDR1 is ENHRY and CDR2 is SYGVKD in the germline V gene. The CDR3 loop reads CAISGSGSSVDTQYF. DNA of the CDR3: TGTGCCATCAGTGGTAGCGGGAGTTCGGTAGATACGCAGTATTTT.

CDR3 sequence (DNA): TGCAGTGCTAGAGATCGTCAGGGTTCTAACTATGGCTACACCTTC. It is translated as CSARDRQGSNYGYTF. The chain carries TRBV20-1 and TRBJ1-2; possibly TRBD1 for D (5 bases). CDR3 length equals 15 residues. CDR1 and CDR2 from the germline V gene are DFQATT and SNEGSKA (reference sequence). Deletions cut 0 bases from V and 0 bases from J, with 11 bases between.

The J gene is TRBJ2-1, the V gene TRBV3-1; D may be TRBD2 (5 bases). Trimming removed 0 bases from V and 0 bases from J, with 21 bases in between. The germline CDR1 and CDR2 sequences are LGHDT and YNNKEL (reference sequence). CDR3 length: 20 residues. The CDR3 DNA sequence: TGTGCCAGCAGCCAAGATATGGCAGCTAAGCGGCCTAGCTCCTACAATGAGCAGTTCTTC. Translating gives CASSQDMAAKRPSSYNEQFF.

This rearrangement joins TRBV29-1 to TRBJ2-7, with 8 bases fitting TRBD2. The CDR3 runs to 15 residues. CDR1 is SQVTM and CDR2 is ANQGSEA in the germline V gene. After removal of 6 bases from V and 3 bases from J, the junction contained 13 bases not matched to a gene. Here the CDR3 DNA reads TGCAGCGTAGACGAAGGCGGGGGGACGCGCTACGAGCAGTACTTC. Residues: CSVDEGGGTRYEQYF.

The V and J genes are TRBV7-6 and TRBJ2-3; D is ambiguous. The CDR3 covers 14 residues. The germline V gene encodes CDR1 SGHVS and CDR2 FNYEAQ. V was clipped by 2 bases and J by 3 bases, with 9 bases between them. DNA for the CDR3: TGTGCCAGCAGCTTATTCCACGGGACAGATACGCAGTATTTT. It encodes CASSLFHGTDTQYF.

V is TRBV6-1 and J is TRBJ2-6; the D is unclear. The CDR3 is 21 residues long. Germline values: CDR1 MNHNS, CDR2 SASEGT. V was trimmed by 5 bases and J by 0 bases, leaving 26 bases between them. CDR3 loop: CASSKEKITVSRHSGANVLTF. The CDR3 DNA reads as TGTGCCAGCAGTAAAGAAAAGATTACGGTCTCTCGACACTCTGGGGCCAACGTCCTGACTTTC.

This clonotype has a single count. V gene TRBV19 combines with J gene TRBJ2-1; D remains ambiguous. V gave up 7 bases and J gave up 0 bases, with 13 bases separating them. Germline CDR1 is LNHDA and CDR2 is SQIVND (reference sequence). The CDR3 sequence is 15 residues long. CDR3 sequence (DNA): TGTGCCAGTACCGTTCGTTTCGGCTCCTACAATGAGCAGTTCTTC. Translation: CASTVRFGSYNEQFF.

The chain carries TRBV18 and TRBJ1-5; 12 bases match TRBD1. This CDR3 region has 17 residues. V lost 7 bases and J lost 2; bases outside the gene matches: 9. Germline loops: CDR1 KGHSH, CDR2 LQKENI. The CDR3 sequence: CASLAGTGGRGNQPQHF. For the CDR3, the DNA is TGTGCCAGCTTAGCCGGGACAGGGGGCAGGGGCAATCAGCCCCAGCATTTT.

This sequence joins TRBV4-1 and TRBJ2-5, with 11 bases lining up with TRBD1. J lost 1 base, V lost 6 bases, and 4 bases had no gene match. This CDR3 contains 15 residues. Germline lookup yields CDR1 MGHRA and CDR2 YSYEKL. The CDR3 sequence is CASRDRGRLQETQYF. The CDR3 region has the DNA TGCGCCAGCAGGGACAGGGGGCGCCTCCAAGAGACCCAGTACTTC.

The chain recombines TRBV13 with TRBJ1-6; no firm D call. From germline, CDR1 is PRHDT and CDR2 FYEKMQ (reference sequence). The CDR3 is made up of 15 amino acids. The germline V and J ends were trimmed by 1 base and 6 bases, with 10 bases remaining between them. CDR3 sequence (DNA): TGTGCCAGCAGCTTAGATGGCAGCAGTAATTCACCCCTCCACTTT. Its translation: CASSLDGSSNSPLHF. Complete variable domain (other parts from reference TRBV13 and TRBJ1-6): AAGVIQSPRHLIKEKRETATLKCYPIPRHDTVYWYQQGPGQDPQFLISFYEKMQSDKGSIPDRFSAQQFSDYHSELNMSSLELGDSALYFCASSLDGSSNSPLHFGNGTRLTVT.

J is TRBJ2-7 and V is TRBV27; 10 nucleotides line up with TRBD2. The CDR3 extends over 15 amino acids. V shed 2 bases and J 2 bases; nucleotides not matched to a gene: 3. From germline, CDR1 is MNHEY and CDR2 SMNVEV (reference sequence). CDR3 DNA: TGTGCCAGCAGTTTAATTAGCGGGGGGACCTACGAGCAGTACTTC. It codes for CASSLISGGTYEQYF.

The rearrangement uses TRBV7-9 and TRBJ1-2; D not certain. The V and J ends lost 1 base and 0 bases respectively, with 9 bases between them. This CDR3 comprises 15 residues. Germline V gene lookup returns CDR1 SEHNR and CDR2 FQNEAQ (reference sequence). DNA of the CDR3: TGTGCCAGCAGCTTAGGCCCGGCGACTAACTATGGCTACACCTTC. Residues: CASSLGPATNYGYTF. The full variable domain, completed using reference TRBV7-9 and TRBJ1-2, is DTGVSQNPRHKITKRGQNVTFRCDPISEHNRLYWYRQTLGQGPEFLTYFQNEAQLEKSRLLSDRFSAERPKGSFSTLEIQRTEQGDSAMYLCASSLGPATNYGYTFGSGTRLTVV.

The CDR3 DNA sequence: TGCGCCAGCTCGCGTGTGGGGGGGTCAGATACGCAGTATTTT. Encoded protein: CASSRVGGSDTQYF. The chain combines TRBV4-3 with TRBJ2-3; 7 bases are shared with TRBD2. V shed 8 bases and J 4 bases; nucleotides not matched to a gene: 9. This CDR3 has 14 amino acids. From germline, CDR1 is LGHNA and CDR2 YSLEER.

J is TRBJ2-7 and V is TRBV20-1, with D perhaps being TRBD1 or TRBD2 (5 bases each). CDR3 length: 19 residues. Trimming removed 4 bases from V and 5 bases from J, with 33 bases in between. Germline CDR1 is DFQATT and CDR2 is SNEGSKA (reference sequence). The CDR3 loop is CSATTGPGLLAGMGNEQYF. CDR3 in DNA: TGCAGTGCTACCACGGGACCGGGTCTTTTAGCCGGGATGGGGAACGAGCAGTACTTC.